A single T cell receptor (beta chain) is shown here with its context. Its antigen is as yet unknown. The sample is drawn from a study of CD8 T cells in Susac syndrome. Study-wide context: At the time of blood draw, patients with Susac syndrome were therapy-naive, receiving corticosteroids, or receiving intravenous immunoglobulin alone. Study findings and constraints: None of the CD4+ T cell repertoires in Susac syndrome showed clonal expansion.

cDNA came from around 0.5 to 1 ug RNA primed by random hexamers. Coverage of TCR beta CDR3 amplification by immunoSEQ multiplex PCR extended to 54 Vbeta and 13 Jbeta. One entry per CDR3 protein, called by TCRdb with MiXCR from the immunoSEQ multiplex PCR reads. Here the sample spans 160,000 or so distinct CDR3 sequences, around 96% being singletons. CD8+ and CD4+ T cells from blood underwent TCR beta sequencing. Sequenced material: CD4+ T cells from PBMCs. The source of this sequence is a human donor with Susac syndrome.

CDR3 nucleotides: TGTGCCAGCAGCCAAGGGAGGGTTAGAAACACTGAAGCTTTCTTT. Translation: CASSQGRVRNTEAFF. This chain uses TRBV3-1 with TRBJ1-1; D is uncertain. This CDR3 contains 15 residues. CDR1 is LGHDT and CDR2 is YNNKEL in the germline V gene (reference sequence). The germline V and J ends were trimmed by 1 base and 2 bases, with 11 bases remaining between them. The entire variable domain, with the rest obtained from reference TRBV3-1 and TRBJ1-1, is as follows: DTAVSQTPKYLVTQMGNDKSIKCEQNLGHDTMYWYKQDSKKFLKIMFSYNNKELIINETVPNRFSPKSPDKAHLNLHINSLELGDSAVYFCASSQGRVRNTEAFFGQGTRLTVV.